The TCR beta chain under discussion was sequenced for a study of T-cell reconstitution after alpha-beta-depleted transplantation in children. Study-wide results and limits: About two months after transplant, alpha-beta T cells reportedly came from several hundred expanded graft clones.

Germline values: CDR1 ENHRY, CDR2 SYGVKD. The CDR3 extends over 13 amino acids. Remarks on this clonotype: Its antigen is not known. A much larger clone lies one base from this, so it may be a read error.

The TCRbeta library incorporated unique molecular identifiers. TCRdb reanalysed the PCR reads using MiXCR and keeps one entry per CDR3 protein. The data show about 490,000 distinct CDR3 sequences, under 12% seen once. This clonotype originated in a child aged 2 to 10 with inherited bone marrow failure, due to receive a stem cell transplant. The V gene is TRBV10-3, the J gene TRBJ2-1, with D maybe TRBD1 (5 bases). Sequenced material: PBMCs, taken before TCRalphabeta/CD19-depleted stem cell transplant. The CDR3 protein is CAIGESIRAEQFF. The CDR3, as DNA: TGTGCCATCGGTGAGTCTATCAGGGCTGAGCAGTTCTTC.